This passage covers 26 T cell receptor beta chains from one sample sequenced in a study of blood T cells in healthy people across ages (dated by TCRdb to 2013 to 2016). Library generation was performed with 5' RACE. Data came from an Illumina HiSeq 2500. A second PCR of about 6 to 12 cycles was run with a J-beta primer mix and a sample-barcoded 5' primer. Starting from the raw public reads, TCRdb applied fastp trimming at Q25, assembled clones with MiXCR and retained in-frame beta chains. Rows are combined by CDR3 protein, so each entry shows the most common genes and DNA. Counted in this sample were 1.5 million to 2 million distinct CDR3 sequences; 28% of them appeared once. The ten largest clonotypes hold roughly 8% of the sample. What was sequenced was blood. These TCRs come from a woman in her thirties in good health.

The chain uses TRBV4-2 and TRBJ2-3; the D gene is possibly TRBD2 (6 bases). The CDR3 sequence is 16 residues long. CDR1 LGHNA and CDR2 YNFKEQ come from the germline V gene. The V end lost 1 base, the J end lost 0 bases, and 11 bases lay between the germline ends. The DNA of the CDR3 is TGTGCCAGCAGCCAAGCGCTTGGGACTAGCACAGATACGCAGTATTTT. Its translation: CASSQALGTSTDTQYF.

This clonotype appeared a few times. The chain has TRBV21-1 and TRBJ2-7; TRBD1 is the table's D call and was not checked against the DNA. TRBV21-1 is noted as a pseudogene. The CDR3 has 15 residues. The CDR3 nucleotides are TGTGCCAGCAGCATTTACCCCGGGAGCTTTGTCGAGCAGTACTTC. Translated: CASSIYPGSFVEQYF.

In the case of this clonotype: A much larger clone lies a single base off, so this may be a read error. The chain is built from TRBV20-1 and TRBJ1-4, with D tentatively TRBD1 (6 bases). The germline CDR1 and CDR2 sequences are DFQATT and SNEGSKA (reference sequence). This CDR3 is 12 amino acids long. The CDR3 reads CRARRQAEKLFF. DNA of the CDR3: TGCAGGGCTAGAAGACAGGCAGAAAAACTGTTTTTT.

This clonotype was recorded many times. CDR3 nucleotides: TGTGCCAGCATCCCCGGGGGGACAGGGTCCCGCGAGCAGTACTTC. Encoded protein: CASIPGGTGSREQYF. This chain connects TRBV6-5 to TRBJ2-7, with 9 nucleotides matching TRBD1. This CDR3 is built from 15 residues. Germline V CDR1 and CDR2: MNHEY, SVGAGI. V shed 7 bases, J shed 6 bases, and the junction held 13 bases outside the gene matches.

This clonotype showed up just a few times. Written as DNA, the CDR3 is TGTGCCACCAGCGGACTATTAGGGTCCCAACAGTACTTC. Amino acids: CATSGLLGSQQYF. The chain is built from TRBV15 and TRBJ2-7, with TRBD2 as a possible D gene (6 bases). The CDR3 runs to 13 residues. The germline V gene encodes CDR1 LNHNV and CDR2 YYDKDF (reference sequence). V lost 5 bases and J 10 bases, leaving 18 bases between the germline ends.

This clonotype was seen a handful of times. The chain carries TRBV28 and TRBJ2-4; tentative D call: TRBD2 (5 bases). The V end lost 5 bases, the J end lost 10 bases, and 15 bases lay between the germline ends. This CDR3 is built from 13 residues. The germline gives CDR1 MDHEN, CDR2 SYDVKM. CDR3 in amino acids: CASSIPTRSIQYF. CDR3 sequence (DNA): TGTGCCAGCAGTATCCCTACTAGGTCTATTCAGTACTTC.

V gene TRBV15 combines with J gene TRBJ2-1, with TRBD2 matching over 12 bases. Trimming cost V 5 bases and J 6 bases; bases outside gene matches: 8. This CDR3 spans 16 amino acids. Looked up from germline, CDR1 is LNHNV and CDR2 is YYDKDF (reference sequence). The CDR3 DNA sequence: TGTGCCACCAGCGGCCTCCTAGCGGGAGGGGGCAATGAGCAGTTCTTC. Its protein is CATSGLLAGGGNEQFF.

This clonotype was seen more than once but under ten times. The rearrangement links TRBV5-6 to TRBJ2-1; D is perhaps TRBD1 (5 bases). Trimming shortened V by 3 bases and J by 8 bases, and 12 bases separated the two germline ends. Per germline, CDR1 SGHDT and CDR2 YYEEEE. The CDR3 has 13 amino acids. CDR3 nucleotides: TGTGCCAGCAGCTATAACCAGGGTGATGAGCAGTTCTTC. It translates to CASSYNQGDEQFF. Drawing the rest from reference TRBV5-6 and TRBJ2-1, the complete variable domain is DAGVTQSPTHLIKTRGQQVTLRCSPKSGHDTVSWYQQALGQGPQFIFQYYEEEERQRGNFPDRFSGHQFPNYSSELNVNALLLGDSALYLCASSYNQGDEQFFGPGTRLTVL.

This clonotype has only a few counts. In DNA form, the CDR3 reads TGCAGTGCTAGAGGGGCACGGGCTTTCTTT. Its protein is CSARGARAFF. This sequence joins TRBV20-1 and TRBJ1-1; no firm D call. Trimming stripped 1 base from V and 11 bases from J, with 8 bases between. The CDR3 is 10 residues long. Germline CDR1 DFQATT, CDR2 SNEGSKA (reference sequence).

The CDR3 protein is CASSYWQGLTDTQYF. The DNA for the CDR3 is TGTGCCAGCAGTTACTGGCAGGGGTTAACAGATACGCAGTATTTT. The chain employs TRBV6-6 and TRBJ2-3; maybe TRBD1 (6 bases). Germline values: CDR1 MNHNY, CDR2 SVGAGI (reference sequence). V was shortened by 1 base and J by 3 bases, with 11 bases between the two germline ends. This CDR3 is 15 amino acids long.

This clonotype occurred a few times. The chain links TRBV2 to TRBJ1-4; TRBD1 might be the D (5 bases). This CDR3 has 15 residues. Germline loops: CDR1 SNHLY, CDR2 FYNNEI. The ends were cut back, 1 base at V and 6 bases at J, with 12 bases in the middle. CDR3 sequence: CASSEVWGDHEKLFF. In DNA form, the CDR3 reads TGTGCCAGCAGTGAAGTTTGGGGGGACCATGAAAAACTGTTTTTT.

This clonotype was seen a handful of times. This chain joins TRBV6-5 and TRBJ1-2; D unresolved. Trimming removed 3 bases from V and 4 bases from J, with 15 bases in between. CDR1 and CDR2 from the germline V gene are MNHEY and SVGAGI. CDR3 size: 15 residues. The CDR3 is CASSYMPGLPYGYTF. The CDR3 bases are TGTGCCAGCAGTTATATGCCTGGGTTACCCTATGGCTACACCTTC.

The rearrangement links TRBV12-5 to TRBJ2-6; D uncertain. The CDR3 has 15 amino acids. V lost 3 bases to trimming and J lost 1 base, with 7 bases between them. Per germline, CDR1 LGHNT and CDR2 FRNRAP. The CDR3 sequence is CASGFKGSGANVLTF. The CDR3 DNA follows: TGTGCTAGTGGTTTCAAGGGATCTGGGGCCAACGTCCTGACTTTC.

This clonotype has a single count. The chain uses TRBV29-1 and TRBJ2-5, with 13 bases that match TRBD2. This CDR3 is built from 13 residues. The germline CDR1 and CDR2 sequences are SQVTM and ANQGSEA. The V gene end was trimmed by 5 bases and the J gene end by 4 bases; junction bases not matched to a gene: 1. For the CDR3, the DNA is TGCAGCGTTAGGACTAGCGGGGGAGAGACCCAGTACTTC. Encoded protein: CSVRTSGGETQYF.

This clonotype has more than one count but fewer than ten. J is TRBJ1-2 and V is TRBV7-9; the D is unclear. The germline V gene has CDR1 SEHNR and CDR2 FQNEAQ (reference sequence). V shed 4 bases and J shed 5 bases, with 17 bases lying between them. This CDR3 has 15 residues. The CDR3 protein is CASSSETGFVYGYTF. The CDR3 DNA follows: TGTGCCAGCAGCTCCGAGACCGGCTTTGTATATGGCTACACCTTC.

The chain recombines TRBV12-3 or TRBV12-4 with TRBJ1-4; 12 bases are shared with TRBD1. After removal of 3 bases from V and 3 bases from J, the junction contained 5 bases not matched to a gene. This CDR3 has 17 amino acids. CDR3 sequence: CASSFAGQGAANEKLFF. Written as DNA, the CDR3 is TGTGCCAGCAGTTTTGCGGGACAGGGGGCCGCTAATGAAAAACTGTTTTTT.

This clonotype was counted between two and nine times. The genes are TRBV10-1 and TRBJ2-3; D perhaps matches TRBD2 (7 bases). Germline CDR1 reads WNHNN; CDR2 reads SYGVQD (reference sequence). The CDR3 loop spans 14 amino acids. The V end was cut by 2 bases, the J end by 2 bases, with 8 bases between. CDR3 sequence: CASSEGGATDTQYF. In DNA, the CDR3 is TGCGCCAGCAGTGAGGGGGGGGCCACAGATACGCAGTATTTT.

With respect to this clonotype: This may stem from a read error, because a much larger clone lies one nucleotide away. V and J are TRBV5-6 and TRBJ2-7; 9 bases map to TRBD1. Trimming cost V 1 base and J 5 bases; bases outside gene matches: 7. The germline gives CDR1 SGHDT, CDR2 YYEEEE. The CDR3 consists of 15 residues. This CDR3 reads CASSLTRDRVNEQYF. CDR3 nucleotide sequence: TGTGCCAGCAGCTTGACCCGGGACAGGGTCAACGAGCAGTACTTC.

This clonotype came up a few times. Being one base from a much bigger clone, this may be a read error. The V call is TRBV7-2, the J call TRBJ2-3; D remains unclear. Trimming pared 7 bases from V and 3 bases from J, leaving 8 bases between. Germline CDR1 reads SGHTA; CDR2 reads FQGNSA. The CDR3 runs to 12 residues. In DNA, the CDR3 is TGTGCCAGCAACTTCCAAACAGATACGCAGTATTTT. The encoded protein is CASNFQTDTQYF.

Regarding this clonotype: With a much larger clone just one base away, this may be a read error. The V gene is TRBV29-1, the J gene TRBJ2-6; no clear D. The CDR3 spans 14 residues. Germline lookup yields CDR1 SQVTM and CDR2 ANQGSEA. V shed 3 bases and J shed 3 bases, with 9 bases lying between them. The CDR3: CSVECPYGANVLTF. As DNA, the CDR3 is TGCAGCGTTGAGTGCCCTTATGGGGCCAACGTCCTGACTTTC. Complete variable domain (other parts from reference TRBV29-1 and TRBJ2-6): SAVISQKPSRDICQRGTSLTIQCQVDSQVTMMFWYRQQPGQSLTLIATANQGSEATYESGFVIDKFPISRPNLTFSTLTVSNMSPEDSSIYLCSVECPYGANVLTFGAGSRLTVL.

The CDR3 reads CASSSGQERTSTDTQYF. CDR3 sequence (DNA): TGTGCCAGCAGTTCGGGACAGGAGCGAACTAGCACAGATACGCAGTATTTT. The J gene is TRBJ2-3, the V gene TRBV6-6; 8 bases fit TRBD1. Germline V gene data show CDR1 as MNHNY and CDR2 as SVGAGI (reference sequence). The V and J ends lost 4 bases and 0 bases, in that order; junction bases with no gene match: 9. This CDR3 is 17 amino acids long.

Of note for this clonotype: A read error is possible here, since a much larger clone lies one base away. The chain combines TRBV30 with TRBJ1-2; possible D gene TRBD1, 6 bases. V dropped 4 bases and J dropped 9 bases, with 15 bases sitting between them. Looked up from germline, CDR1 is GTSNPN and CDR2 is SVGIG (reference sequence). CDR3 length: 12 amino acids. The CDR3 DNA reads as TGTGCCTGGACTAGAGGGGGGAGCAGCTACACCTTC. Encoded protein: CAWTRGGSSYTF.

This clonotype was observed a handful of times. The chain links TRBV18 to TRBJ1-4; perhaps TRBD1 as D (6 bases). V dropped 3 bases and J dropped 12 bases, with 17 bases sitting between them. There are 14 residues in the CDR3. Germline V lookup: CDR1 KGHSH, CDR2 LQKENI. The CDR3, as DNA: TGTGCCAGCTCACCTCCGACAGGCGGTGGGGAACTGTTTTTT. It codes for CASSPPTGGGELFF.

The genes are TRBV6-5 and TRBJ2-5; TRBD1 might be the D (5 bases). The CDR3 has 15 amino acids. The germline V and J ends were trimmed by 6 bases and 4 bases, with 18 bases remaining between them. Per germline, CDR1 MNHEY and CDR2 SVGAGI. This CDR3 is CASSPPAGPRETQYF. The CDR3 coding sequence is TGTGCCAGCAGCCCTCCGGCAGGGCCGAGAGAGACCCAGTACTTC.

This chain uses TRBV6-5 with TRBJ2-7, with unresolved D. Germline CDR1 MNHEY, CDR2 SVGAGI. The CDR3 extends over 14 amino acids. Trimming cost V 4 bases and J 4 bases, with 14 bases left between them. CDR3 sequence (DNA): TGTGCCAGCAGTTCGCCTGGACGGGTATACGAGCAGTACTTC. Its protein is CASSSPGRVYEQYF.

Here the CDR3 DNA reads TGTGCCAGCAGCATCCGGGACGTAAACGATGGCTACACCTTC. Encoded protein: CASSIRDVNDGYTF. The V call is TRBV7-2, the J call TRBJ1-2; D is perhaps TRBD1 (5 bases). Trimming pared 5 bases from V and 6 bases from J, leaving 16 bases between. The CDR3 is 14 amino acids. In germline, CDR1 is SGHTA, CDR2 FQGNSA.